Sequencing of this T cell receptor beta chain was carried out in a study of control samples from healthy donors and cancer patients (dated by TCRdb to the early 2020s). Counted from cysteine to phenylalanine, this CDR3 has 13 amino acids. Only the CDR3 DNA is retained, 39 bases long and in frame from the first base. V loses 4 bases of germline sequence and J loses 4 bases, and the interval between the two ends is 13 bases. Looking up the germline V gene (reference sequence) yields CDR1 GTSNPN and CDR2 SVGIG. In regard to this clone: Its antigen has not been determined. Base qualities were left out, and no much larger clone turns up one base away.

Library method: the immunoSEQ multiplex PCR assay. Sourced from immuneACCESS, this table was stored by TCRdb with only in-frame sequences that have V and J called. A share of the clones is absent; for the studies checked, an unresolved V gene accounts for under half, and the remainder has no known explanation. The sample yields 150,000 or so clones; just over 85% were counted once. The top ten hold 4% to 6% of the sample. The sequence joins TRBV30 to TRBJ1-1; the D gene is unclear. The receptor was isolated from a woman in her thirties in good health. The material sequenced was blood. The CDR3 sequence is CAWTILSGTEAFF. The bases are TGTGCCTGGACGATTTTATCGGGCACTGAAGCTTTCTTT.